The clone carrying this T cell receptor beta chain was observed a few times. Its antigen is unknown. This entry is derived from a study of blood T cells in healthy people across ages. Whole-study context: Per two T cells, template switching captured roughly one barcoded beta molecule. Study-wide results and limits: Higher diversity and more naive CD4+ cells were features of long-lived donors, compared to aged donors. Age brought a roughly linear fall in TCR beta diversity measured per million T cells.

For the second PCR, which ran for about 7 to 11 cycles, a sample-barcoded 5' primer and a J-beta primer mix were used. TCRdb re-derived calls from the 5' RACE reads in MiXCR, one entry per CDR3 protein. The sample records 720,000 or so distinct CDR3 sequences, over 40% being singletons. Germline V CDR1 and CDR2: SGHVS, FQNEAQ. CDR3 size: 14 residues. With 5 bases clipped from V and 6 bases from J, the junction kept 7 bases outside the gene matches. The chain combines TRBV7-8 with TRBJ2-1; 7 bases match TRBD1. Sequenced sample: blood. This clonotype was obtained from a man at least 80 years old in good health. CDR3 in amino acids: CASSHQTGANEQFF. The CDR3 DNA sequence: TGTGCCAGCAGCCACCAAACAGGGGCCAATGAGCAGTTCTTC.